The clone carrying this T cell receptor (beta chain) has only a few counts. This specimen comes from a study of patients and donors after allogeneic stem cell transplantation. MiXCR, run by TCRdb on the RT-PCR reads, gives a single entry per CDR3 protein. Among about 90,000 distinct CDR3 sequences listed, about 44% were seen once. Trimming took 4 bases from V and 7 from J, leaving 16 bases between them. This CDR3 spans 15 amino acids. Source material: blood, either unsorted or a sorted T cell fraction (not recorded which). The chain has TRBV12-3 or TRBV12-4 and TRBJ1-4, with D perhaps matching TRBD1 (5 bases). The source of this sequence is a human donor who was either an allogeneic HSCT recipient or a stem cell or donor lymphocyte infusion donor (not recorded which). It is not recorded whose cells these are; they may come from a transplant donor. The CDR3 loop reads CASSSLGAGSEKLFF. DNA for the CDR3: TGTGCCAGCAGTTCCCTAGGGGCTGGGAGTGAAAAACTGTTTTTT.